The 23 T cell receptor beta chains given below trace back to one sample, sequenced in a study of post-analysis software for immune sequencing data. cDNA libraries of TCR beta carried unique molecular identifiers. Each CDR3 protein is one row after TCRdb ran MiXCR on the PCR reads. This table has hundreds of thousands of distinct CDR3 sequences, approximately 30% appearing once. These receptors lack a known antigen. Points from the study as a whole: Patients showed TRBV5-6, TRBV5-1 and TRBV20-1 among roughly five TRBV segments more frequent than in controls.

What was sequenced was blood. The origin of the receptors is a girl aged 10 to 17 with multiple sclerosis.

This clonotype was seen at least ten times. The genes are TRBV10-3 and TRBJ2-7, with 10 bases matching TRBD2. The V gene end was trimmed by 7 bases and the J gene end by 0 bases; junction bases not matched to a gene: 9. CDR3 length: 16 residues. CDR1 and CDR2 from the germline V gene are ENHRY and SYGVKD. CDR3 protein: CAITETSGRASYEQYF. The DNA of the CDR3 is TGTGCCATCACCGAAACCAGCGGGAGGGCCTCCTACGAGCAGTACTTC.

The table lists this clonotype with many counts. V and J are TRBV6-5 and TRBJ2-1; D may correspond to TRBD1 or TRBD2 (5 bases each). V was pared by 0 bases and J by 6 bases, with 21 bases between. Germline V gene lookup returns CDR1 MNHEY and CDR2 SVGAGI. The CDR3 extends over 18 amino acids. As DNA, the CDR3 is TGTGCCAGCAGTTACTCGCCCATGGGACCCGGCGGGTCCAATGAGCAGTTCTTC. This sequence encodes CASSYSPMGPGGSNEQFF.

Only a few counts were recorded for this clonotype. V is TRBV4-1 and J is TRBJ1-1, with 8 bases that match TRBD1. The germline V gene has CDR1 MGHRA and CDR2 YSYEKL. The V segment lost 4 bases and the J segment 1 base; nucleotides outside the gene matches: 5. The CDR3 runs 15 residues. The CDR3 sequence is CASSPHGQGNTEAFF. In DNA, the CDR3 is TGCGCCAGCAGCCCTCACGGACAGGGGAACACTGAAGCTTTCTTT.

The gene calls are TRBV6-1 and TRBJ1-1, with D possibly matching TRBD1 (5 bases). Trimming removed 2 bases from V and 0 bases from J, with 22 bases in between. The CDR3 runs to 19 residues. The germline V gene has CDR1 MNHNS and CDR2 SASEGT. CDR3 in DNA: TGTGCCAGCAGTGAACGACCCGATTTGAGGGGCTTGTTGAACACTGAAGCTTTCTTT. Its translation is CASSERPDLRGLLNTEAFF.

CDR3 nucleotides: TGTGCCACACTGGGACGGGGAACGCCCTACGAGCAGTACTTC. This codes for CATLGRGTPYEQYF. The chain has TRBV24-1 and TRBJ2-7; D is tentatively TRBD1 or TRBD2 (5 bases each). V was shortened by 10 bases and J by 2 bases, with 17 bases between the two germline ends. The CDR3 has 14 amino acids. Germline V gene sequence: CDR1 KGHDR, CDR2 SFDVKD.

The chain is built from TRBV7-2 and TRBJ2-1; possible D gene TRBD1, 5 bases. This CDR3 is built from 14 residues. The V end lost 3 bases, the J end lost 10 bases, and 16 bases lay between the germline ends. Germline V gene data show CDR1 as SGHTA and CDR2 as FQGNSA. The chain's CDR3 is CASSLAPYRSEQFF. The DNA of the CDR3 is TGTGCCAGCAGCTTGGCCCCTTACAGGAGCGAGCAGTTCTTC.

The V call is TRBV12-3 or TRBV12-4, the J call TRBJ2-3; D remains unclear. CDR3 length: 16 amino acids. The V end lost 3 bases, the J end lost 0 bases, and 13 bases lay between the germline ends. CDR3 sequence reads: CASSFPEAVSTDTQYF. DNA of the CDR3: TGTGCCAGCAGTTTCCCAGAGGCGGTAAGCACAGATACGCAGTATTTT.

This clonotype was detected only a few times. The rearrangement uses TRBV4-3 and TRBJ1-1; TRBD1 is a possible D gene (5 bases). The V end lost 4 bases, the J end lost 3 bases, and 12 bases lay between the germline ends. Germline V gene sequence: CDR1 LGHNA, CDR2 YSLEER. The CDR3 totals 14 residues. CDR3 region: CASSPGTYDTEAFF. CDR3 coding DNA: TGCGCCAGCAGCCCCGGGACCTACGACACTGAAGCTTTCTTT.

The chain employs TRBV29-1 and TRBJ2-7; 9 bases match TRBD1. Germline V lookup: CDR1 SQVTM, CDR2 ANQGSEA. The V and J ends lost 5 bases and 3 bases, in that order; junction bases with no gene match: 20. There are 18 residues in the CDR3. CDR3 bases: TGCAGCGTTCAGAAAGGGCTTTGGCGGGACAGGGAGGACTACGAGCAGTACTTC. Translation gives CSVQKGLWRDREDYEQYF.

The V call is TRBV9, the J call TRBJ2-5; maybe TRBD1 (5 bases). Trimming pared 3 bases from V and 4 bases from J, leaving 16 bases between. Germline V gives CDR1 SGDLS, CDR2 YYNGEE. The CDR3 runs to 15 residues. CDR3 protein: CASSAGGTQGETQYF. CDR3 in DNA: TGTGCCAGCAGCGCAGGTGGCACCCAGGGAGAGACCCAGTACTTC.

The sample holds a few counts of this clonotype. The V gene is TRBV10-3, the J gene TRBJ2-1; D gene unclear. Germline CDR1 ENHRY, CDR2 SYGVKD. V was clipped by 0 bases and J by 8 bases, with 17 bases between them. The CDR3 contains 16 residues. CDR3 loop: CAISESSGRDWDEQFF. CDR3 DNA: TGTGCCATCAGTGAGTCGAGTGGAAGGGATTGGGATGAGCAGTTCTTC.

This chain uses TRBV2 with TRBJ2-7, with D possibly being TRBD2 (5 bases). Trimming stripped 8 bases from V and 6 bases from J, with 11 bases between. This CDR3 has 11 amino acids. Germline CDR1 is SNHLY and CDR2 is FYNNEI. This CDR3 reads CASRDYFEQYF. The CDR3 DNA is TGTGCCAGCCGCGACTATTTCGAGCAGTACTTC.

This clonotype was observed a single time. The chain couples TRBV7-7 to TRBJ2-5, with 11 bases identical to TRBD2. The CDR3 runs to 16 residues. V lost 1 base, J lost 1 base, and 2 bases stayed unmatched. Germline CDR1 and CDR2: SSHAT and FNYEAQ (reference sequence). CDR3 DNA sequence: TGTGCCAGCAGCTTAGGACTAGCGGGAAGCCAAGAGACCCAGTACTTC. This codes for CASSLGLAGSQETQYF.

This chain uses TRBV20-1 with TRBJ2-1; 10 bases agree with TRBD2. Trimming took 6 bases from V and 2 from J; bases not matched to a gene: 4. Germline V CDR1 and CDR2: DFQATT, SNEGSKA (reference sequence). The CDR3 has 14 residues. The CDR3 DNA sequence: TGCAGTGCAGTTGGACTAGCGGCCTACAATGAGCAGTTCTTC. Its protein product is CSAVGLAAYNEQFF.

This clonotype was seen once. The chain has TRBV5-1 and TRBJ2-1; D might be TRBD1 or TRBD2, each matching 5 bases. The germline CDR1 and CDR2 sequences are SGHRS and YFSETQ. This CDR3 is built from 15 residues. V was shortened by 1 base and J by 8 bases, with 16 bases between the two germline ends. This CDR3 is CASSLKGRSTDEQFF. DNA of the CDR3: TGCGCCAGCAGCTTGAAGGGGAGATCTACGGATGAGCAGTTCTTC. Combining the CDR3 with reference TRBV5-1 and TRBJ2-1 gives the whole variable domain KAGVTQTPRYLIKTRGQQVTLSCSPISGHRSVSWYQQTPGQGLQFLFEYFSETQRNKGNFPGRFSGRQFSNSRSEMNVSTLELGDSALYLCASSLKGRSTDEQFFGPGTRLTVL.

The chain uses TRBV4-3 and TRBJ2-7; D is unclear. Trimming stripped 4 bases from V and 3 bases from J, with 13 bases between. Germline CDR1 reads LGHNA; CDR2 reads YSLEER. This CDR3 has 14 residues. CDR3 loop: CASSPGSGSYEQYF. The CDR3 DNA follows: TGCGCCAGCAGCCCCGGTAGTGGCAGCTACGAGCAGTACTTC.

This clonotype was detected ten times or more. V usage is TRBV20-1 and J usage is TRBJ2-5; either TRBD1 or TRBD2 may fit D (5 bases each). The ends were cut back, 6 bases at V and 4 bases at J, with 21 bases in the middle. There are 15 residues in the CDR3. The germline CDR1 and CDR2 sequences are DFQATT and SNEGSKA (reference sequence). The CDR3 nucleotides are TGCAGTGCCCCGCCGGGTGTGGAAGGGACAGAGACCCAGTACTTC. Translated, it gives CSAPPGVEGTETQYF.

The CDR3 DNA reads TGCAGTGCTAACGGTGCGGGAGTAGGCGAGCAGTACTTC. Translating gives CSANGAGVGEQYF. The gene calls are TRBV20-1 and TRBJ2-7, with 7 bases identical to TRBD2. Trimming took 4 bases from V and 6 from J; bases not matched to a gene: 9. The CDR3 runs 13 residues. Germline V gene lookup returns CDR1 DFQATT and CDR2 SNEGSKA (reference sequence).

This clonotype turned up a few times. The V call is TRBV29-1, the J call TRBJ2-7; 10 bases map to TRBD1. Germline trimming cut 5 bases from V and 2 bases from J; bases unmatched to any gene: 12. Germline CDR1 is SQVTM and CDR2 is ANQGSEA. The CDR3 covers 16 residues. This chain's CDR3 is CSVYARQGAPPYEQYF. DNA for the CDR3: TGCAGCGTTTACGCTAGACAGGGGGCCCCACCCTACGAGCAGTACTTC.

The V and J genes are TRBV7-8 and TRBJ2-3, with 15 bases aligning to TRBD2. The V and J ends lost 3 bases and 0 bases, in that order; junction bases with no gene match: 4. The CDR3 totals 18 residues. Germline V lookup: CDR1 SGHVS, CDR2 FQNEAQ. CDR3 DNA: TGTGCCAGCAGCTTTGGACTAGCGGGAGGGTATAGCACAGATACGCAGTATTTT. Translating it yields CASSFGLAGGYSTDTQYF.

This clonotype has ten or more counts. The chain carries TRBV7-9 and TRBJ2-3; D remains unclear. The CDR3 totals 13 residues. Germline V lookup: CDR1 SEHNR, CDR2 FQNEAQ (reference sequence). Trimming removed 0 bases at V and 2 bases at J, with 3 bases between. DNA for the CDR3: TGTGCCAGCAGCTTAGCCTACACAGATACGCAGTATTTT. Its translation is CASSLAYTDTQYF.

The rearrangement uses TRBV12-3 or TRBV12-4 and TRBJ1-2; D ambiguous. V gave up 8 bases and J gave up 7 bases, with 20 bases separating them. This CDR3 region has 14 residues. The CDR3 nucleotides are TGTGCCAGCTCCCTTGCGGGCTATAGGAGTGGCTACACCTTC. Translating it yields CASSLAGYRSGYTF.

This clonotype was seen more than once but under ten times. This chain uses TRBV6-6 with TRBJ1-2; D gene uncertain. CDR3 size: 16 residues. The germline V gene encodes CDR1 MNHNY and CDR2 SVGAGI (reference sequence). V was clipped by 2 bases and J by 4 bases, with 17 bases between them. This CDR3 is CASSYQEQRSSYGYTF. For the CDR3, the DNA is TGTGCCAGCAGTTACCAAGAACAGCGTTCGTCCTATGGCTACACCTTC.